The T cell receptor beta chain under discussion was sequenced for a study of beta chain features in type 1 diabetes (dated 2018 in TCRdb). With regard to the full study: Mean age, gender distribution, total cell number and subset yield were not different between patients and healthy donors. A total of approximately 110,000,000 sorted cells were examined across all samples, and a strong correlation was observed between cell number per subset and RNA yield. In the study, TCRB repertoires of sorted circulating CD4+ T cell subsets from recently diagnosed type 1 diabetes patients were compared with those of matched healthy donors. Whereas all 28 donors provided naive and central memory subsets, regulatory and stem cell-like memory subsets were isolated from just 8 patients and roughly eight healthy donors. Overall study results and their limits: A moderate but significant shortening of TCRB CDR3 length was observed in type 1 diabetes patients in all four CD4+ subsets. Because cDNA was sequenced instead of genomic DNA, highly expressing activated cells could be over-represented, though the groups showed no difference in activation or CD3 levels. PCR might favor shorter templates, but patient and control samples were amplified and corrected together, so any skew would affect both groups equally. HLA sub-analyses involved small numbers of individuals, so any influence of HLA type on TCRB rearrangement remained unresolved. Naive, central memory and regulatory TCRB repertoires appeared more similar among patients than among healthy donors. Fewer insertions and more nucleotide deletions at VDJ recombination sites were observed in patients with type 1 diabetes, implying thymic rearrangement abnormalities.

From each donor, a single peripheral blood sample of around 0.12 L on average was drawn into heparinised tubes. Naive, central memory, regulatory and stem cell-like memory CD4+ T cells were sorted on a BD FACSAria II using a panel including CD45RO, CCR7, CD25, CD127, CD95 and CD27. Every sorted population had a purity above 95%. Right away, PBMCs were isolated by Lymphoprep density gradient centrifugation and were stained directly, with no culture step. To minimize batch effects, samples were stained and sorted in pairs, one healthy donor with one patient per experiment. This clone was seen a few times. Its antigen is not yet known. Base qualities were left out, and no much larger clone turns up one base away. All of the isolated RNA was reverse transcribed with the High Capacity cDNA Reverse Transcription Kit, so expressed TCRB transcripts were sequenced. Naive, central memory and regulatory T cell samples underwent deep immunoSEQ sequencing, averaging about 3.57 million total reads per sample. After sorted cells were lysed in RLT buffer, RNA was extracted with DNase-treated RNeasy Micro or Mini kits, with the choice depending on cell number. To prevent cross-contamination, every cell subset was processed on its own, while patient and healthy donor samples were processed together. TCRB sequences were amplified from cDNA with the immunoSEQ multiplex PCR, producing 87-bp fragments spanning the CDR3 region. Amplicons were sequenced on the Illumina HiSeq platform. The published analysis was carried out like this. PCR bias was corrected computationally using synthetic template baselines, and reads within Hamming distance 2 were collapsed, with unmergeable singletons discarded. Reads were aligned to IMGT to assign V, D and J genes, CDR3 length, and insertions or deletions at six rearrangement sites. Within each subset, clonotype counts were normalized to sorted cell number, and only after that were true diversity and Gini coefficients computed with the tcR R package. Repertoire sharing was quantified using the overlap coefficient calculated on TCRB nucleotide sequences. As stored in TCRdb, this immuneACCESS dataset retains in-frame rearrangements with V and J assigned. A fraction of the clones does not appear; measured against another copy, unresolved V genes explain less than half of the discrepancy, and the remainder lacks a known reason. V and J calls and clone size come straight from that table; D and trimming were deduced from the DNA. The sample has about 210,000 clones on record, 11% of them singletons. Clones ranked in the top ten supply over 1% of the sample.

Trimming removed 3 bases from V and 7 bases from J; the gene matches leave 8 bases unexplained. The CDR3 measures 15 amino acids from cysteine to phenylalanine. The sequence is cut down to CDR3 DNA, 45 bases in frame from base 1. The germline V gene encodes CDR1 PRHDT and CDR2 FYEKMQ (reference sequence). In this chain, TRBV13 is recombined with TRBJ2-2; 7 middle bases align to TRBD1. Sequences were obtained from central memory CD4+ T cells from blood. This clonotype was obtained from a man aged 18 to 30 in good health. The CDR3 corresponds to CASSFMYRGIGELFF. The sequenced DNA is TGTGCCAGCAGCTTCATGTACAGGGGAATCGGGGAGCTGTTTTTT. The reference TRBV13 and TRBJ2-2 proteins fill in what lies around the CDR3, so the full variable domain reads AAGVIQSPRHLIKEKRETATLKCYPIPRHDTVYWYQQGPGQDPQFLISFYEKMQSDKGSIPDRFSAQQFSDYHSELNMSSLELGDSALYFCASSFMYRGIGELFFGEGSRLTVL.